The 9 T cell receptor beta chains below come from one sample, sequenced in a study of tumor-infiltrating lymphocytes in primary liver carcinoma. TCR beta cDNA came from approximately 540 ng total RNA, primed with a constant-region primer. Slightly modified ARM-PCR with three nested multiplex PCR rounds yielded TCR beta libraries. The opening two PCR rounds, ten to eleven cycles each, paired TRBV1-TRBV30 forward primers with a C-beta reverse primer. MiXCR was run by TCRdb on the multiplex PCR reads, yielding one entry per CDR3 protein. The sample lists roughly 80,000 distinct CDR3 sequences; under 75% were seen once. For each extraction, RNA and DNA were obtained together from approximately 20-30 mg of unsorted bulk tissue. The source material was tumor-adjacent normal liver tissue. These receptors all stem from a middle-aged man with primary liver carcinoma and hepatitis B virus infection.

To note about this clonotype: A much more abundant neighbour one base away suggests this may be a read error. The rearrangement joins TRBV5-1 to TRBJ1-2, with D possibly matching TRBD1 (5 bases). The CDR3 consists of 16 residues. Germline CDR1 reads SGHRS; CDR2 reads YFSETQ. The DNA for the CDR3 is TGCGCCAGCAACTTGGCCGGACAAGCGGCTAACTATGGCTACACCTTC. Encoded protein: CASNLAGQAANYGYTF. Filled out from reference TRBV5-1 and TRBJ1-2, the complete variable domain reads KAGVTQTPRYLIKTRGQQVTLSCSPISGHRSVSWYQQTPGQGLQFLFEYFSETQRNKGNFPGRFSGRQFSNSRSEMNVSTLELGDSALYLCASNLAGQAANYGYTFGSGTRLTVV.

This clonotype was seen just once. The chain employs TRBV30 and TRBJ2-5, with D unclear. V lost 4 bases and J lost 11, with 20 bases in between. Germline V gene sequence: CDR1 GTSNPN, CDR2 SVGIG (reference sequence). The CDR3 covers 13 residues. CDR3 residues: CAWTGVGYRNQYF. The CDR3 DNA sequence: TGTGCCTGGACTGGAGTCGGCTATAGAAATCAGTACTTC.

This clonotype was seen at least ten times. The chain combines TRBV29-1 with TRBJ2-7; no reliable D call. There are 12 residues in the CDR3. CDR1 is SQVTM, CDR2 ANQGSEA, per germline. Trimming removed 6 bases at V and 1 base at J, with 10 bases between. The CDR3, as DNA: TGCAGCGTCCGTGGTTCTTCCTACGAGCAGTACTTC. As protein: CSVRGSSYEQYF.

This clonotype was observed a handful of times. Its ends do not fully match the called genes, so a read error is possible. The chain recombines TRBV14 with TRBJ1-5; weak D call: TRBD1 (5 bases). The V gene's germline CDR1 is SGHDN and CDR2 FVKESK. The CDR3 is made up of 15 amino acids. This CDR3 reads CASNQIGTLNQPQHF. The DNA of the CDR3 is TGTGCCAGCAACCAAATTGGGACCCTCAATCAGCCCCAGCATTTT.

Details on this clonotype: As the CDR3 is not closed by the conserved phenylalanine or tryptophan, this likely results from a read error. The chain carries TRBV10-1 and TRBJ2-7; 10 bases are a match to TRBD1. Germline CDR1 and CDR2: WNHNN and SYGVQD (reference sequence). The CDR3 runs to 13 residues. V was clipped by 11 bases and J by 5 bases; unmatched bases: 9. CDR3: CAVQGQGWHEQYL. CDR3 DNA sequence: TGCGCCGTCCAGGGACAGGGGTGGCACGAGCAGTACCTC.

At least ten counts were recorded for this clonotype. This chain connects TRBV7-9 to TRBJ2-1; TRBD2 might be the D (5 bases). From germline, CDR1 is SEHNR and CDR2 FQNEAQ (reference sequence). The CDR3 covers 14 residues. The ends were cut back, 5 bases at V and 2 bases at J, with 10 bases in the middle. For the CDR3, the DNA is TGTGCCAGCAGCCCTCTCGGGGCCTACAATGAGCAGTTCTTC. As protein: CASSPLGAYNEQFF.

In its sample, this clonotype was seen a few times. A read error may account for a junction end that differs from germline. V usage is TRBV11-2 and J usage is TRBJ2-6; perhaps D is TRBD1 or TRBD2 (5 bases each). The CDR3 is 20 residues long. From germline, CDR1 is SGHAT and CDR2 FQNNGV. CDR3 sequence (DNA): TGTGCCAGCAGCTCGGTTCTTGAACAGGAGTTCAGGACTGGGGCCGACGTCCTGACTTTC. Its translation is CASSSVLEQEFRTGADVLTF.

Concerning this clonotype itself: One end of the junction fails to match germline, which may point to a read error. The chain couples TRBV12-3 or TRBV12-4 to TRBJ1-1; possibly TRBD1 for D (5 bases). This CDR3 contains 15 residues. CDR3 bases: TGTGCCAGCCGGGCGGGACGGCTACTGAACACTGAAGCTTTGTTT. Its translation is CASRAGRLLNTEALF.

The gene calls are TRBV2 and TRBJ2-5, with D possibly TRBD1 on 6 matching bases. The germline V and J ends were trimmed by 9 bases and 5 bases, with 13 bases remaining between them. This CDR3 region has 12 residues. Germline CDR1 is SNHLY and CDR2 is FYNNEI. The CDR3 sequence is CARGALGETQYF. CDR3 nucleotide sequence: TGTGCCAGGGGGGCCCTAGGGGAGACCCAGTACTTC.